This TCR beta chain comes out of a study of blood T cells in healthy people across ages. About the study: Capture via template switching afforded approximately one barcoded beta molecule per two T cells.

The germline V gene has CDR1 LNHNV and CDR2 YYDKDF (reference sequence). With 3 bases clipped from V and 6 bases from J, the junction kept 12 bases outside the gene matches. The CDR3 runs to 16 residues. The use of a sample-barcoded 5' primer and a J-beta primer mix characterized a second PCR of roughly 7 to 11 cycles. Carrying 12 random nucleotides, a template-switch adaptor labeled each individual cDNA molecule. TCRdb processed the 5' RACE reads anew with MiXCR; each CDR3 protein has one entry. This repertoire shows fewer than 2,000,000 distinct CDR3 sequences, roughly two fifths found once; its top ten account for roughly 24%.

Sequenced input: blood. The chain carries TRBV15 and TRBJ2-3, with 7 nucleotides matching TRBD2. The TCR sequence derives from a human donor in good health. The CDR3: CATSRGGSGSRDTQYF. The CDR3 nucleotides read TGTGCCACCAGCAGGGGAGGGTCGGGTTCCCGTGATACGCAGTATTTT.